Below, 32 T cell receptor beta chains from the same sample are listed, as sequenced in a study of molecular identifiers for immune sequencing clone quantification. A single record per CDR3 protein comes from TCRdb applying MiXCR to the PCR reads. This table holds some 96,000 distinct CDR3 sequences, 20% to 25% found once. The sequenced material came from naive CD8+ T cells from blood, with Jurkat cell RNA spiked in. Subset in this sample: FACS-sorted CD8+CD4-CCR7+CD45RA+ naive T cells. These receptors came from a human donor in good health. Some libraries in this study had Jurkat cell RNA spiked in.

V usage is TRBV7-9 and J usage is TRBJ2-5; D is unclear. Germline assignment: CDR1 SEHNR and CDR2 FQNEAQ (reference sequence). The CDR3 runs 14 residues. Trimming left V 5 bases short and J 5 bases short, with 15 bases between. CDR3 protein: CASSPTRVLETQYF. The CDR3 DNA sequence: TGTGCCAGCAGCCCGACCCGGGTCCTGGAGACCCAGTACTTC.

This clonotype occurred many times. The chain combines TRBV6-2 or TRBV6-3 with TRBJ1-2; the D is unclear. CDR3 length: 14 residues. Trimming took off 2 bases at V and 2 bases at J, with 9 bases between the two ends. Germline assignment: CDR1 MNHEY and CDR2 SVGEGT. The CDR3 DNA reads TGTGCCAGCAGTTACAACGAGAAAAACTATGGCTACACCTTC. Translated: CASSYNEKNYGYTF.

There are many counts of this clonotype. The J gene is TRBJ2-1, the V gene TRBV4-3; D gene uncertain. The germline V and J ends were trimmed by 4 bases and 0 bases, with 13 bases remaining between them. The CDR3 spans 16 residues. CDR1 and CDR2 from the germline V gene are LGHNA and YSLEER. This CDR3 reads CASSPRPDISYNEQFF. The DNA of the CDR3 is TGCGCCAGCAGCCCCCGCCCCGACATCTCCTACAATGAGCAGTTCTTC.

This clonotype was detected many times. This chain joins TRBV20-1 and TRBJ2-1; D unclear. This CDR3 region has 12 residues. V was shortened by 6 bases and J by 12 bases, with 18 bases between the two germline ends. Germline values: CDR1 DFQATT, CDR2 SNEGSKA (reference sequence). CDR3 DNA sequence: TGCAGTGCGCGCGATTTGGTGCCTTGGCAGTTCTTC. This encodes CSARDLVPWQFF.

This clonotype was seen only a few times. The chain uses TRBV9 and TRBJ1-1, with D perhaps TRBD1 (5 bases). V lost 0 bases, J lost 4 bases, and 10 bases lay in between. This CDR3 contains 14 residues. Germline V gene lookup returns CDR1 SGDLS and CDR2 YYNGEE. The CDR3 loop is CASSVGGDTTEAFF. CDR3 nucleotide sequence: TGTGCCAGCAGCGTAGGGGGGGATACCACTGAAGCTTTCTTT.

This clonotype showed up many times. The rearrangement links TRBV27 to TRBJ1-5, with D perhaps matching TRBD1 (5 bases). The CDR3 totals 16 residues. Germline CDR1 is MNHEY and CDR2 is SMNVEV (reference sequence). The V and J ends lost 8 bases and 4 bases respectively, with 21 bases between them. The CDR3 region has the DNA TGTGCCAGCCGATTCCGGGGGTTGGGGGTGAATCAGCCCCAGCATTTT. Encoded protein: CASRFRGLGVNQPQHF.

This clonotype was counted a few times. The CDR3 loop reads CASSLGFMGDNEQFF. For the CDR3, the DNA is TGTGCCAGCAGTTTGGGATTTATGGGAGACAATGAGCAGTTCTTC. The chain recombines TRBV28 with TRBJ2-1; D is possibly TRBD2 (5 bases). V lost 3 bases and J 5 bases, leaving 14 bases between the germline ends. This CDR3 contains 15 residues. Per the germline V gene, CDR1 is MDHEN and CDR2 is SYDVKM.

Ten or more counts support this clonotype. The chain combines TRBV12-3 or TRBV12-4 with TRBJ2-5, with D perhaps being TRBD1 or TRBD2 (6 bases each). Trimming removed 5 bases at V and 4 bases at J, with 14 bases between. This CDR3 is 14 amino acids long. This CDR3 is CASSPAGGRETQYF. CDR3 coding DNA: TGTGCCAGCAGTCCCGCTGGGGGGCGAGAGACCCAGTACTTC.

This CDR3 is CASSPFFGGTEQYF. The CDR3 nucleotides are TGTGCCAGCAGCCCATTTTTTGGGGGTACCGAGCAGTACTTC. This chain uses TRBV7-9 with TRBJ2-7; D might be TRBD1 or TRBD2, each matching 5 bases. Per germline, CDR1 SEHNR and CDR2 FQNEAQ (reference sequence). V was pared by 5 bases and J by 6 bases, with 17 bases between. This CDR3 has 14 amino acids.

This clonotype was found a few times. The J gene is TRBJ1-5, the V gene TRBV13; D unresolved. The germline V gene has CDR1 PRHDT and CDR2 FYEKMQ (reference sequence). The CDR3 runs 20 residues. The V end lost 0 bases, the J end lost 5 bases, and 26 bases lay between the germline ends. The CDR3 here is CASSLGGLPDARALDQPQHF. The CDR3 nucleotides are TGTGCCAGCAGCTTAGGAGGCCTACCCGACGCTAGGGCTCTCGATCAGCCCCAGCATTTT.

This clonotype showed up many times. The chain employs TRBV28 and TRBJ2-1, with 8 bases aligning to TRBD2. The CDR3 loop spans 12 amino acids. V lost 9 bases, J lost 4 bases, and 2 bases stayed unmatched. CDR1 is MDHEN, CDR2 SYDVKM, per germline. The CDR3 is CASGTRYNEQFF. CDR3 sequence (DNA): TGTGCCAGTGGGACTAGGTACAATGAGCAGTTCTTC.

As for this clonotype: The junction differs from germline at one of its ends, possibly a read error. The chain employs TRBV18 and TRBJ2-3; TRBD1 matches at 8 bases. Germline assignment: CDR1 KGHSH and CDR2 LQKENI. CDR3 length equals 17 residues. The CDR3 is CASSERTGSGTTATQYF. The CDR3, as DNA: TGTGCCAGCTCAGAGCGGACAGGGAGTGGTACCACAGCTACGCAGTATTTT. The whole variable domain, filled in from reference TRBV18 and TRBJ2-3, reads NAGVMQNPRHLVRRRGQEARLRCSPMKGHSHVYWYRQLPEEGLKFMVYLQKENIIDESGMPKERFSAEFPKEGPSILRIQQVVRGDSAAYFCASSERTGSGTTATQYFGPGTRLTVL.

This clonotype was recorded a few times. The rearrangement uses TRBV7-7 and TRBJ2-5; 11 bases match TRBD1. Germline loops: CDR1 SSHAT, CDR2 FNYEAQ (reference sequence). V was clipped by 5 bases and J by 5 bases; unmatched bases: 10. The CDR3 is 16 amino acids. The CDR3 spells CASSPTDRGREETQYF. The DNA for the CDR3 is TGTGCCAGCAGCCCAACGGACAGGGGGCGCGAGGAGACCCAGTACTTC. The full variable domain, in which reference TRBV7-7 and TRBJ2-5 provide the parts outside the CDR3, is GAGVSQSPRYKVTKRGQDVTLRCDPISSHATLYWYQQALGQGPEFLTYFNYEAQPDKSGLPSDRFSAERPEGSISTLTIQRTEQRDSAMYRCASSPTDRGREETQYFGPGTRLLVL.

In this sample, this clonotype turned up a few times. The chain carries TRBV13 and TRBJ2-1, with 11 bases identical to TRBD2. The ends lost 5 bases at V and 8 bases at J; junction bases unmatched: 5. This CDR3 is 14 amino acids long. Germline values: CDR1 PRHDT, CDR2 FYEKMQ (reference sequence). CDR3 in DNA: TGTGCCAGCAGCGTTAGCGGGGGGGCCGATGAGCAGTTCTTC. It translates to CASSVSGGADEQFF.

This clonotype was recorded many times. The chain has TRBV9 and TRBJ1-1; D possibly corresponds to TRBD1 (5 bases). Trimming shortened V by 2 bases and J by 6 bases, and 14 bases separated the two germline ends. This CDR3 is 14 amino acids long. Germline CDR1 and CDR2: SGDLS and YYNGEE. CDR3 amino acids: CASSVGGRDPEAFF. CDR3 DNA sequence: TGTGCCAGCAGCGTCGGGGGGAGGGATCCTGAAGCTTTCTTT.

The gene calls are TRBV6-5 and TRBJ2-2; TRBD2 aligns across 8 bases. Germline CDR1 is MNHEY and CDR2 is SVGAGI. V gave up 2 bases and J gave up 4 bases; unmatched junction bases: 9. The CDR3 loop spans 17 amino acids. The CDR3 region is CASSYDAGGPSTGELFF. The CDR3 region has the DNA TGTGCCAGCAGTTACGACGCGGGGGGCCCGAGCACCGGGGAGCTGTTTTTT.

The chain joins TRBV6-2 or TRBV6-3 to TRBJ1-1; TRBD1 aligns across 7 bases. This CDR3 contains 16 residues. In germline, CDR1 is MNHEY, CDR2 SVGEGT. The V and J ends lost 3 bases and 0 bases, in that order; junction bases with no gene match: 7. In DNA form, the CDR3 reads TGTGCCAGCAGTTATCCCGGACAGGCAATGAACACTGAAGCTTTCTTT. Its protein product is CASSYPGQAMNTEAFF.

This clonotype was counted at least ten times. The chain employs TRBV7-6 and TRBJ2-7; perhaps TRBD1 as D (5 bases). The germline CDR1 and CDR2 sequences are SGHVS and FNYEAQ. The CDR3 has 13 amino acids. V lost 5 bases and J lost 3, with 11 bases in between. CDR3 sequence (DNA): TGTGCCAGCAGCCAGGAGACAGACTACGAGCAGTACTTC. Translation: CASSQETDYEQYF.

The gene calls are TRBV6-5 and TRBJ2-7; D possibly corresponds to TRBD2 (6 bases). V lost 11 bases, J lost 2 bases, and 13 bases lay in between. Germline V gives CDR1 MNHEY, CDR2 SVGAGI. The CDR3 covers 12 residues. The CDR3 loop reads CAARDGTYEQYF. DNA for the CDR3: TGTGCCGCGCGGGACGGCACCTACGAGCAGTACTTC.

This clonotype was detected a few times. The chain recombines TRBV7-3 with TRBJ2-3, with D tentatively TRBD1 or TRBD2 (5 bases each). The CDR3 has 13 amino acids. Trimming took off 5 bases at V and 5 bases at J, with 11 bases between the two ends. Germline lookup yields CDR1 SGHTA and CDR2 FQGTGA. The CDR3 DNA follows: TGTGCCAGCAGCGCTACGGGGCTAGATACGCAGTATTTT. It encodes CASSATGLDTQYF.

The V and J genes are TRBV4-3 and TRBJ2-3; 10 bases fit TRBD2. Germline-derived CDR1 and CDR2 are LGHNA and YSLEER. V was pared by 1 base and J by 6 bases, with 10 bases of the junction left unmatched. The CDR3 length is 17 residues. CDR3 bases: TGCGCCAGCAGCCAAGGCGGGCCTAGCGGGGGTGAGGATACGCAGTATTTT. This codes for CASSQGGPSGGEDTQYF.

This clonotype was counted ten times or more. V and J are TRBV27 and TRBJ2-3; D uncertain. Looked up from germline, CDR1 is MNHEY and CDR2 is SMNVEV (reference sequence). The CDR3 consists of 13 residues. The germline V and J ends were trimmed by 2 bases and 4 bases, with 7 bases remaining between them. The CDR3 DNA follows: TGTGCCAGCAGTTTACTTGGGGCAGATACGCAGTATTTT. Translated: CASSLLGADTQYF.

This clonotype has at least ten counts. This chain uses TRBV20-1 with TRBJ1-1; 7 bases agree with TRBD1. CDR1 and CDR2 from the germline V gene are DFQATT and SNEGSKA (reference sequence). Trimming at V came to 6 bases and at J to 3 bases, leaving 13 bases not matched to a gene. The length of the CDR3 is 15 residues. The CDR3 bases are TGCAGTGCAAATAAGGGGGCCCCGACTGACACTGAAGCTTTCTTT. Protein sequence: CSANKGAPTDTEAFF.

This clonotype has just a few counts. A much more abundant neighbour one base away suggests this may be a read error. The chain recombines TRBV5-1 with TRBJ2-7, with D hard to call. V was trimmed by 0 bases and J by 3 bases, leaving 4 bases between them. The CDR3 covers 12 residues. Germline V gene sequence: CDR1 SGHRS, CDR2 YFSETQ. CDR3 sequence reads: CASSLADYEQYF. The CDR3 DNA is TGCGCCAGCAGCTTGGCCGACTACGAGCAGTACTTC. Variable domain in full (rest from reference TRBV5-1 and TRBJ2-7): KAGVTQTPRYLIKTRGQQVTLSCSPISGHRSVSWYQQTPGQGLQFLFEYFSETQRNKGNFPGRFSGRQFSNSRSEMNVSTLELGDSALYLCASSLADYEQYFGPGTRLTVT.

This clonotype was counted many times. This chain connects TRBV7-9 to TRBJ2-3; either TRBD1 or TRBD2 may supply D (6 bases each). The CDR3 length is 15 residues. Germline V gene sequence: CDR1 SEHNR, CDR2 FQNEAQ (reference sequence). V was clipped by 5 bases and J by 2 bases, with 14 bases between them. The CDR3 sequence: CASSNRDSTTDTQYF. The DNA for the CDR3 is TGTGCCAGCAGCAACAGGGACTCTACCACAGATACGCAGTATTTT.

This CDR3 is CASSFPGQGYNEQFF. CDR3 DNA sequence: TGTGCCAGCAGCTTTCCGGGACAGGGCTACAATGAGCAGTTCTTC. The chain links TRBV7-9 to TRBJ2-1, with 9 positions matching TRBD1. The germline V gene encodes CDR1 SEHNR and CDR2 FQNEAQ (reference sequence). The CDR3 loop spans 15 amino acids. J gave up 3 bases and V 3 bases, and 3 bases lay outside the gene matches.

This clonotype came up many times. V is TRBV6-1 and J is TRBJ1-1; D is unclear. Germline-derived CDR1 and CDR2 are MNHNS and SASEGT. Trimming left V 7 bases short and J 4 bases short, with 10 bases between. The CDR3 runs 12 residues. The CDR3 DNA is TGTGCCAGCATACGAGGATCCACTGAAGCTTTCTTT. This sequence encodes CASIRGSTEAFF.

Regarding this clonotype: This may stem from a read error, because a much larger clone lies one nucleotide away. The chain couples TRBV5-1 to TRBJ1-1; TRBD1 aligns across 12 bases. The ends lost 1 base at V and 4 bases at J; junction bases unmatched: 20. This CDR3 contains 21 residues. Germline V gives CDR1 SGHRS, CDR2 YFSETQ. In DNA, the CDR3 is TGCGCCAGCAGCTTGAACCGGGACAGGGGGCATCGAACAGGGGATAGCACTGAAGCTTTCTTT. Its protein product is CASSLNRDRGHRTGDSTEAFF.

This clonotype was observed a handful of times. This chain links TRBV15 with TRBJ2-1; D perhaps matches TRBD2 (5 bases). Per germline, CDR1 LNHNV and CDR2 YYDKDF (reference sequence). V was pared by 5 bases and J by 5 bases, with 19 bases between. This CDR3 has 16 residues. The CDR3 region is CATSPARGPPDNEQFF. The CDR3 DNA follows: TGTGCCACCAGCCCCGCCAGAGGGCCCCCGGACAATGAGCAGTTCTTC.

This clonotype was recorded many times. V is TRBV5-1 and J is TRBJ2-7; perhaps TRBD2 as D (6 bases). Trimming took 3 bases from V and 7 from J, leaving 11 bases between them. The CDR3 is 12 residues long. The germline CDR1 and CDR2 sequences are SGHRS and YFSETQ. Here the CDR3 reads CASSSGGIEQYF. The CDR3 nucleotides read TGCGCCAGCAGCTCTGGGGGGATAGAGCAGTACTTC.

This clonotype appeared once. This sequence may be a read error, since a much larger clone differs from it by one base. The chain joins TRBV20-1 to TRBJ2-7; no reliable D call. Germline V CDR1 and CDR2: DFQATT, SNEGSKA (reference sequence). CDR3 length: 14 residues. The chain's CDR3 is CSATAESSSYEQHF. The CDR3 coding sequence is TGCAGTGCTACCGCTGAATCAAGCTCCTACGAGCAGCACTTC.

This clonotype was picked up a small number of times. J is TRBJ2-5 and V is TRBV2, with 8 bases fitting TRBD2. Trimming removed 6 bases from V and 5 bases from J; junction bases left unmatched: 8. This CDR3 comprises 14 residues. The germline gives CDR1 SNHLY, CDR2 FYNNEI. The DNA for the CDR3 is TGTGCCAGCAGGGAAAGCGGGAGCGGGGAGACCCAGTACTTC. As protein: CASRESGSGETQYF. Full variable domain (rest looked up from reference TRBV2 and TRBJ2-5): EPEVTQTPSHQVTQMGQEVILRCVPISNHLYFYWYRQILGQKVEFLVSFYNNEISEKSEIFDDQFSVERPDGSNFTLKIRSTKLEDSAMYFCASRESGSGETQYFGPGTRLLVL.